What follows describes a single T cell receptor beta chain. Germline assignment: CDR1 DFQATT and CDR2 SNEGSKA (reference sequence). Trimming stripped 0 bases from V and 4 bases from J, with 7 bases between. CDR3 length: 12 amino acids. An input of roughly 0.5 to 1 ug of RNA was subjected to reverse transcription using random hexamers. The amplification used immunoSEQ multiplex PCR on TCR beta CDR3; it spanned 54 Vbeta and 13 Jbeta. TCRdb re-called the immunoSEQ multiplex PCR reads with MiXCR, one entry per CDR3 protein. The data hold fewer than 80,000 distinct CDR3 sequences, with roughly 95% observed a single time. Sequencing targeted TCR beta in T cells from blood (CD8+ and CD4+). TEMRA cells were FACS-enriched, and CD8+ and CD4+ T cells were isolated negatively. The entry originates in a study of CD8 T cells in Susac syndrome. Study summary: Sequencing included Susac syndrome patients, roughly 6 of them with active disease and eight in remission.

The sequence was collected from a human donor with Susac syndrome. Sequenced input: CD8+ T cells from PBMCs. V usage is TRBV20-1 and J usage is TRBJ2-7; tentative D call: TRBD2 (6 bases). In DNA form, the CDR3 reads TGCAGTGCTAGAGAAGGAGGGTACGAGCAGTACTTC. Translation gives CSAREGGYEQYF.